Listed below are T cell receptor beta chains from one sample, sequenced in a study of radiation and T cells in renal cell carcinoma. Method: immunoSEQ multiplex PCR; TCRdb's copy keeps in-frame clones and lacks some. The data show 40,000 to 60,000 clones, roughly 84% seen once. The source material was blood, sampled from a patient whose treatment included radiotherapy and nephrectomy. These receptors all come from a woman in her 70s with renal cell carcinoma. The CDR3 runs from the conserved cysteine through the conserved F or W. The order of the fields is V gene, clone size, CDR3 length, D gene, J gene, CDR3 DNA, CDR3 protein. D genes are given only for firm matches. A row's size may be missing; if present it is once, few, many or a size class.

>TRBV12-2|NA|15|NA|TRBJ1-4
TGTGCAAGTCGCTCCCCTCCCGCAACTAATGAAAAACTGTTTTTT
CASRSPPATNEKLFF
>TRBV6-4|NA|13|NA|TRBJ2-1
TGTGCCAGCAGTGACTCGTTGGGGAATGAGCAGTTCTTC
CASSDSLGNEQFF
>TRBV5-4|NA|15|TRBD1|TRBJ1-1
TGTGCCAGCAGCGGAACAGGGGGCTGGGACACTGAAGCTTTCTTT
CASSGTGGWDTEAFF
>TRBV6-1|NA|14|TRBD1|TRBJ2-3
TGTGCCAGTCTCCGGGACAGGGGGTCAGATACGCAGTATTTT
CASLRDRGSDTQYF
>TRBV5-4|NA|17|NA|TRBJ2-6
TGTGCCAGCAGCGGTAGGGACGGTTCGGCTTGGGCCAACGTCCTGACTTTC
CASSGRDGSAWANVLTF
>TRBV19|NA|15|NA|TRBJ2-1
TGTGCCAGTAGTATATCAGGGTCGGTTCCCAATGAGCAGTTCTTC
CASSISGSVPNEQFF
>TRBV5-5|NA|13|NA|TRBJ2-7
TGTGCCAGCAGCTCGACCAGGGATTACGAGCAGTACTTC
CASSSTRDYEQYF
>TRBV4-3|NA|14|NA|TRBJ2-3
TGCGCCAGCAGCCAAGATCTGGCAGAAGATACGCAGTATTTT
CASSQDLAEDTQYF
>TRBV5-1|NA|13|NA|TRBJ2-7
TGCGCCAGCAGCTTGGTACGGGATGGAGAGCAGTACTTC
CASSLVRDGEQYF
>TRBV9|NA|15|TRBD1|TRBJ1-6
TGTGCCAGCAGCGGTGGACAGGGGGCTGTTTCACCCCTCCACTTT
CASSGGQGAVSPLHF
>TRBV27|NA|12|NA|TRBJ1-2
TGTGCCAGCAGTTCAGCTGGGGAAGGCTACACCTTC
CASSSAGEGYTF
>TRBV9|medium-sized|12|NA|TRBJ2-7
TGTGCCAGCAGCCCGACACTAGGCGAGCAGTACTTC
CASSPTLGEQYF
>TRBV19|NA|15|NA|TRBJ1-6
TGTGCCAGTAGCGCGATGGGCAGGGGTAATTCACCCCTCCACTTT
CASSAMGRGNSPLHF
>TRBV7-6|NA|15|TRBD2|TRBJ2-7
TGTGCCAGCAGCCCAACCGCGGCCTGGGGGGGCGAGCAGTACTTC
CASSPTAAWGGEQYF
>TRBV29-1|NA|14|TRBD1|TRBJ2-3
TGCAGCGTTTCCGGGACAGGGACATCGGATACGCAGTATTTT
CSVSGTGTSDTQYF
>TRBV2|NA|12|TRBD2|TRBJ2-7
TGTGCCACCCAGCGGGAGGGCTACGAGCAGTACTTC
CATQREGYEQYF
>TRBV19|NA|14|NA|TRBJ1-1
TGTGCCAGTAGTATAGACGCAGTCGGGACTGAAGCTTTCTTT
CASSIDAVGTEAFF
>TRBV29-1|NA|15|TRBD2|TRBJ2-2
TGCAGCGTTGAGTTTAGCGGGAGACGGGGCGGGGAGCTGTTTTTT
CSVEFSGRRGGELFF
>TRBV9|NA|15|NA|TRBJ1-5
TGTGCCAGCAGCGTAGCTCCCGGCGGGGATCAGCCCCAGCATTTT
CASSVAPGGDQPQHF
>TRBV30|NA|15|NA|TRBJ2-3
TGTGCCTGGAGTGTGGCGGCGGGAAGTATAGATACGCAGTATTTT
CAWSVAAGSIDTQYF
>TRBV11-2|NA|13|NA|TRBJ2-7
TGTGCCAGCAGCTTAGCGCAGGGGAGCGAGCAGTACTTC
CASSLAQGSEQYF
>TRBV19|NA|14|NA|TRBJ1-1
TGTGCCAGTAGCACCGGGCCCCAGAATACTGAAGCTTTCTTT
CASSTGPQNTEAFF
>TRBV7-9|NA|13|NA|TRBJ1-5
TGTGCCAGCAGCCATACAGGGCCATGGCCCCAGCATTTT
CASSHTGPWPQHF